Listed here are 11 T cell receptor beta chains from one sample, sequenced in a study of patients and donors after allogeneic stem cell transplantation. TCRdb reanalysed the RT-PCR reads using MiXCR and keeps one entry per CDR3 protein. Among approximately 150,000 distinct CDR3 sequences listed, about two fifths were seen once. Input material: blood, either unsorted or a sorted T cell fraction (not recorded which). These receptors were collected from a human donor who was either an allogeneic HSCT recipient or a stem cell or donor lymphocyte infusion donor (not recorded which). It is not recorded whose cells these are; they may come from a transplant donor.

This clonotype was counted between two and nine times. The V gene is TRBV6-5, the J gene TRBJ1-3, with TRBD1 as a possible D gene (5 bases). With 0 bases removed from V and 6 bases from J, the gap between germline ends came to 12 bases. The CDR3 runs to 15 residues. Germline V gene data show CDR1 as MNHEY and CDR2 as SVGAGI. The CDR3 DNA reads as TGTGCCAGCAGTTACTCGCCCGGGGGTCTAAACACCATATATTTT. Encoded protein: CASSYSPGGLNTIYF.

This clonotype was detected a few times. V is TRBV6-5 and J is TRBJ1-2; tentative D call: TRBD1 (5 bases). The CDR3 totals 14 residues. V was clipped by 6 bases and J by 8 bases, with 19 bases between them. The V gene's germline CDR1 is MNHEY and CDR2 SVGAGI. In DNA, the CDR3 is TGTGCCAGCAGCACCCTGGGACGACTAGGGGGCTACACCTTC. Translated, it gives CASSTLGRLGGYTF.

V is TRBV6-6 and J is TRBJ2-7; the match to TRBD1 covers 11 bases. Trimming at V came to 2 bases and at J to 7 bases, leaving 4 bases not matched to a gene. Germline V gene lookup returns CDR1 MNHNY and CDR2 SVGAGI (reference sequence). The CDR3 length is 14 residues. The CDR3 nucleotides read TGTGCCAGCAGTTACGGACAGGGGGCGGGGGAGCAGTACGTC. This sequence encodes CASSYGQGAGEQYV.

The chain uses TRBV12-3 or TRBV12-4 and TRBJ1-4, with no clear D. V lost 3 bases, J lost 7 bases, and 12 bases lay in between. This CDR3 comprises 14 residues. For the CDR3, the DNA is TGTGCCAGCAGTTTTGAGGCTTATCCTGAAAAACTGTTTTTT. Translation gives CASSFEAYPEKLFF.

The chain has TRBV12-3 or TRBV12-4 and TRBJ2-1; D not resolved. The CDR3 has 12 residues. Trimming left V 5 bases short and J 12 bases short, with 14 bases between. The CDR3, as DNA: TGTGCCAGCAGTCCGACCTTGTGGGGGCAGTTCTTC. Encoded protein: CASSPTLWGQFF.

This clonotype is a singleton in its sample. The V gene is TRBV7-8, the J gene TRBJ2-4; D is tentatively TRBD1 or TRBD2 (6 bases each). Trimming left V 5 bases short and J 1 base short, with 9 bases between. The CDR3 contains 14 residues. Germline V gives CDR1 SGHVS, CDR2 FQNEAQ. CDR3 in DNA: TGTGCCAGCAGCCGAGGGGGGGCCAAAAACATTCAGTACTTC. Translated: CASSRGGAKNIQYF.

This chain connects TRBV12-3 or TRBV12-4 to TRBJ2-1; 7 bases line up with TRBD1. Trimming took 6 bases from V and 7 from J; bases not matched to a gene: 3. CDR3 length equals 12 residues. The CDR3 protein is CASSRGWNEQFF. DNA of the CDR3: TGTGCCAGCAGCAGGGGGTGGAATGAGCAGTTCTTC.

Here the CDR3 DNA reads TGTGCCAGCAACACAGGGGGGAACACTGAAGCTTTCTTT. Encoded protein: CASNTGGNTEAFF. The chain recombines TRBV7-8 with TRBJ1-1; 8 bases line up with TRBD1. Losses at the gene ends were 7 bases for V and 1 base for J; bases not matched to a gene: 2. The CDR3 totals 13 residues. The germline CDR1 and CDR2 sequences are SGHVS and FQNEAQ.

The chain uses TRBV29-1 and TRBJ2-3; D is perhaps TRBD1 or TRBD2 (6 bases each). V shed 6 bases and J shed 2 bases, with 12 bases lying between them. The CDR3 has 13 amino acids. The germline CDR1 and CDR2 sequences are SQVTM and ANQGSEA. The CDR3 reads CSVWGAVTDTQYF. The DNA of the CDR3 is TGCAGCGTCTGGGGGGCCGTCACAGATACGCAGTATTTT.

V and J are TRBV12-3 or TRBV12-4 and TRBJ1-5; tentatively, D is TRBD1 (6 bases). The germline V and J ends were trimmed by 7 bases and 4 bases, with 17 bases remaining between them. The CDR3 contains 15 residues. CDR3 sequence: CASTYRENANQPQHF. The CDR3 region has the DNA TGTGCCAGCACCTACAGGGAGAACGCTAATCAGCCCCAGCATTTT.

There are a few counts of this clonotype. The rearrangement uses TRBV28 and TRBJ1-5, with D perhaps matching TRBD1 (5 bases). This CDR3 is built from 14 residues. V was cut by 5 bases and J by 9 bases, with 17 bases left in between. Germline assignment: CDR1 MDHEN and CDR2 SYDVKM. The CDR3 reads CASSPANRLRPQHF. CDR3 coding DNA: TGTGCCAGCAGTCCTGCGAACAGGTTACGGCCCCAGCATTTT.